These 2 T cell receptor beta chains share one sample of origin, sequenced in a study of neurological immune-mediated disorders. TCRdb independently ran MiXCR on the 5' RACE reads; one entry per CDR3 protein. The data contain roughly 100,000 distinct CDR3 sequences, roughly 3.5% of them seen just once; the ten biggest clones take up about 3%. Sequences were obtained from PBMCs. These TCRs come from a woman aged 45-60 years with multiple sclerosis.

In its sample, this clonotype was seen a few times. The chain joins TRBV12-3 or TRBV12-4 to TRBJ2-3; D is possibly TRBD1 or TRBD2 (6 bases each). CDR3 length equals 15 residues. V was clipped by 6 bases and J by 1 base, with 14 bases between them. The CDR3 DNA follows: TGTGCCAGCAGCCCGAACGGGGGCCGCACAGATACGCAGTATTTT. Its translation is CASSPNGGRTDTQYF.

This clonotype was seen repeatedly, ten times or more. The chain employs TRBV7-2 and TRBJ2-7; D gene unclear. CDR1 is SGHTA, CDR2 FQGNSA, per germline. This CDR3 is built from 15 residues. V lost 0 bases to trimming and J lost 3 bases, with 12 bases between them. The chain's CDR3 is CASSLAFAASYEQYF. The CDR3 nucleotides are TGTGCCAGCAGCTTAGCATTTGCAGCGAGCTACGAGCAGTACTTC.